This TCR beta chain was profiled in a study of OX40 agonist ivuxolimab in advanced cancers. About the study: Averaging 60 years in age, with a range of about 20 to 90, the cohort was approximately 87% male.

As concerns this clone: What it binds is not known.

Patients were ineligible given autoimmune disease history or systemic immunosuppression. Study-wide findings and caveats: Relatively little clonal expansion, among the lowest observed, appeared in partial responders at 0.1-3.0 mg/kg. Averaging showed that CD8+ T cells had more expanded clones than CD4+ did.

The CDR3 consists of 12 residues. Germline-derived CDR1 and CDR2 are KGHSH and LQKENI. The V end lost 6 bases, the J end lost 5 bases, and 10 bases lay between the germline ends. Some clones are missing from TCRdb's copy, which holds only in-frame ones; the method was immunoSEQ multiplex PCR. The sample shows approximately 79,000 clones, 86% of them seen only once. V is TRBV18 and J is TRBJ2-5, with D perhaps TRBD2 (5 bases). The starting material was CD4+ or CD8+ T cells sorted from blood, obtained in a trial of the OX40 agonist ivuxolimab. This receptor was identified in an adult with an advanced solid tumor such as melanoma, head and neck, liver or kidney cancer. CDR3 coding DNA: TGTGCCAGCTCCGGGGAGCGGGAGACCCAGTACTTC. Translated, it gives CASSGERETQYF.